The rows below give T cell receptor beta chains drawn from one sample of a study of blood T cell repertoires in COVID-19. Using immunoSEQ multiplex PCR, the repertoire was profiled, and TCRdb retains in-frame clones only, with some absent. The profile shows approximately 250,000 clones, 84% of them singletons. The sequenced sample consisted of peripheral blood. Receptors were obtained from a human donor in a cohort sampled during active COVID-19. Both conserved end residues are part of each CDR3. A D gene is named only where the DNA matches it firmly. Expanded clones are given a class, and other clones once, few, many or no size at all.

D: NA; size: NA; J: TRBJ2-7; V: TRBV28; DNA: TGTGCCAGCAACCAGGGGGAGGACGAGCAGTACTTC; CDR3: CASNQGEDEQYF
D: NA; size: NA; J: TRBJ1-1; V: TRBV21-1; DNA: TGTGCCAGCAGCAAAGGGGTGACAGGGGGCTGGGGCACTGAAGCTTTCTTT; CDR3: CASSKGVTGGWGTEAFF
D: TRBD2; size: NA; J: TRBJ2-7; V: TRBV11-2; DNA: TGTGCCAGCAGCTTATATTATAGCGGGGGGGCCTTTGAACACGAGCAGTACTTC; CDR3: CASSLYYSGGAFEHEQYF
D: TRBD2; size: NA; J: TRBJ2-7; V: TRBV14; DNA: TGTGCCAGCAGCCAAGGAGCTTCTAGCGGGATCTCCTACGAGCAGTACTTC; CDR3: CASSQGASSGISYEQYF
D: TRBD1; size: NA; J: TRBJ2-1; V: TRBV15; DNA: TGTGCCACCAGCAGAGATTTGGGACAGCGACACAATGAGCAGTTCTTC; CDR3: CATSRDLGQRHNEQFF
D: TRBD1; size: few; J: TRBJ2-2; V: TRBV5-1; DNA: TGCGCCAGCAGCGCCGGACAGGGGAGAAACACCGGGGAGCTGTTTTTT; CDR3: CASSAGQGRNTGELFF
D: TRBD1; size: NA; J: TRBJ1-2; V: TRBV9; DNA: TGTGCCAGCAGCGACCGGGACAGTGGGGAAGGCTACACCTTC; CDR3: CASSDRDSGEGYTF
D: NA; size: NA; J: TRBJ1-1; V: TRBV28; DNA: TGTGCCAGCAGCCCTAGGCCGAGAAAGGCTTTCTTT; CDR3: CASSPRPRKAFF
D: NA; size: NA; J: TRBJ2-5; V: TRBV5-5; DNA: TGTGCCAGCAGCTTGGCAGGGAGGGGGAGACAGGGGATAGGAGAGACCCAGTACTTC; CDR3: CASSLAGRGRQGIGETQYF
D: TRBD2; size: NA; J: TRBJ2-1; V: TRBV7-9; DNA: TGTGCCAGCAGCCATAGCGGGAGTTACTACAATGAGCAGTTCTTC; CDR3: CASSHSGSYYNEQFF
D: TRBD2; size: NA; J: TRBJ2-1; V: TRBV7-2; DNA: TGTGCCAGCAGCGAGAGACTAGCGGGGGCTTACAATGAGCAGTTCTTC; CDR3: CASSERLAGAYNEQFF
D: TRBD1; size: NA; J: TRBJ1-4; V: TRBV5-1; DNA: TGCGCCAGCAGCTTATCCGGGACAGGGAATGAAAAACTGTTTTTT; CDR3: CASSLSGTGNEKLFF
D: NA; size: NA; J: TRBJ1-1; V: TRBV11-2; DNA: TGTGCCAGCAGCTCGCCGACAGGTAGGCTGAACACTGAAGCTTTCTTT; CDR3: CASSSPTGRLNTEAFF
D: TRBD2; size: NA; J: TRBJ2-1; V: TRBV5-1; DNA: TGCGCCAGCAGCTTGATCGGGACTAGCGTAAATGAGCAGTTCTTC; CDR3: CASSLIGTSVNEQFF
D: NA; size: NA; J: TRBJ1-2; V: TRBV2; DNA: TGTGCCAGCAGTGACCCAGAACAGGGACATTGGGGCTACACCTTC; CDR3: CASSDPEQGHWGYTF